These T cell receptor beta chains were read from a single sample in a study of CD8+ T cells in alopecia areata. Libraries were prepared by immunoSEQ multiplex PCR; TCRdb keeps only in-frame clonotypes and omits some of them. The sample contains about 110,000 clones, 84% of which appear only once. The input for sequencing was CD8+ T cells sorted from blood, taken at week 24, from a patient treated with tofacitinib. The receptors here all came from a human donor with alopecia areata. CDR3s include the opening cysteine and the closing phenylalanine or tryptophan. The D gene is left open where the match is weak. Only part of the rows carry a size: once, few, many, or a class if the clone is expanded.

.	.	TRBV29-1	TRBJ2-7	CSAAASYEQYF	TGCAGCGCCGCGGCCAGCTACGAGCAGTACTTC
TRBD2	.	TRBV6-6	TRBJ2-1	CASSLTGGEYNEQFF	TGTGCCAGCAGCTTAACTGGGGGGGAATACAATGAGCAGTTCTTC
TRBD2	.	TRBV19	TRBJ2-3	CASSIDDAGADTQYF	TGTGCCAGTAGTATAGACGACGCGGGAGCGGATACGCAGTATTTT
.	.	TRBV15	TRBJ2-1	CATSRLGQPRYNEQFF	TGTGCCACCAGCAGATTAGGACAGCCCCGCTACAATGAGCAGTTCTTC
.	.	TRBV6-5	TRBJ1-2	CASSTTSIDRIGYTF	TGTGCCAGCAGTACTACCTCCATTGACAGGATTGGCTACACCTTC
.	.	TRBV6-5	TRBJ2-2	CASSYLVSGGTGELFF	TGTGCCAGCAGTTACCTAGTGTCAGGAGGCACCGGGGAGCTGTTTTTT
.	few	TRBV5-4	TRBJ2-7	CASSLNRYEQYF	TGTGCCAGCAGCTTGAACAGGTACGAGCAGTACTTC
.	once	TRBV6-4	TRBJ1-1	CASSDVSGAEAFF	TGTGCCAGCAGTGACGTTTCGGGTGCTGAAGCTTTCTTT
.	once	TRBV18	TRBJ2-3	CASSPAATYETQYF	TGTGCCAGCTCACCGGCTGCCACTTACGAAACGCAGTATTTT
TRBD2	once	TRBV5-1	TRBJ2-7	CASSLVGTRPYEQYF	TGCGCCAGCAGCTTGGTGGGGACTAGACCCTACGAGCAGTACTTC
TRBD2	.	TRBV15	TRBJ2-1	CATSRLPSASGGDFYNEQFF	TGTGCCACCAGCAGACTCCCAAGCGCTAGCGGGGGGGACTTCTACAATGAGCAGTTCTTC
TRBD1	.	TRBV29-1	TRBJ2-5	CSVYLTGDGETQYF	TGCAGCGTTTACCTAACAGGGGATGGAGAGACCCAGTACTTC
.	.	TRBV30	TRBJ2-7	CAWDPGTEGHEQYF	TGTGCCTGGGACCCCGGGACGGAGGGTCACGAGCAGTACTTC
.	few	TRBV29-1	TRBJ2-2	CSVENRGTDTGELFF	TGCAGCGTGGAAAACCGGGGGACGGACACCGGGGAGCTGTTTTTT
.	.	TRBV27	TRBJ1-6	CASSLGTGYNSPLHF	TGTGCCAGCAGCCTCGGGACGGGCTATAATTCACCCCTCCACTTT
.	.	TRBV9	TRBJ2-3	CASSPRGGPADTQYF	TGTGCCAGCAGCCCCAGGGGGGGACCGGCAGATACGCAGTATTTT
TRBD1	.	TRBV4-3	TRBJ2-3	CASRRRQGGTDTQYF	TGCGCCAGCAGGCGGCGGCAGGGGGGCACAGATACGCAGTATTTT
.	.	TRBV2	TRBJ2-5	CASSVLRGEYF	TGTGCCAGCAGTGTTTTACGAGGGGAGTACTTC
TRBD1	.	TRBV10-3	TRBJ2-5	CATETGAQETQYF	TGTGCCACGGAAACAGGGGCGCAAGAGACCCAGTACTTC
TRBD1	.	TRBV4-1	TRBJ1-1	CASSQTGDTMNTEAFF	TGCGCCAGCAGCCAGACAGGGGACACTATGAACACTGAAGCTTTCTTT
TRBD1	.	TRBV29-1	TRBJ2-7	CSVEGDRDYEQYF	TGCAGCGTTGAAGGGGACAGGGATTACGAGCAGTACTTC
TRBD1	.	TRBV5-1	TRBJ2-5	CASRAGQGSYQETQYF	TGCGCCAGCAGGGCGGGACAGGGATCGTACCAAGAGACCCAGTACTTC
TRBD1	few	TRBV4-1	TRBJ1-5	CASSLGTGGYSNQPQHF	TGCGCCAGCAGCCTAGGGACAGGGGGCTATAGCAATCAGCCCCAGCATTTT
.	.	TRBV5-1	TRBJ2-7	CASSLGATGSYEQYF	TGCGCCAGCAGCTTGGGTGCGACAGGATCCTACGAGCAGTACTTC
TRBD2	.	TRBV2	TRBJ2-3	CASSEELAGVKDTQYF	TGTGCCAGCAGTGAAGAGCTAGCGGGGGTAAAAGATACGCAGTATTTT
.	.	TRBV6-5	TRBJ2-7	CASSWRVGAEQYF	TGTGCCAGCAGCTGGAGGGTTGGGGCCGAGCAGTACTTC
.	.	TRBV7-9	TRBJ2-7	CASSQNGHGYEQYF	TGTGCCAGCAGCCAGAACGGACACGGATACGAGCAGTACTTC
.	.	TRBV4-3	TRBJ2-4	CASSQEDVSGKNIQYF	TGCGCCAGCAGCCAAGAAGACGTTTCTGGCAAAAACATTCAGTACTTC
.	few	TRBV7-9	TRBJ2-1	CASSLQGGEQFF	TGTGCCAGCAGCCTACAGGGCGGTGAGCAGTTCTTC
.	.	TRBV29-1	TRBJ2-4	CSVEPLAYGWEVLF	TGCAGCGTTGAACCCCTGGCCTACGGTTGGGAAGTACTGTTC
.	.	TRBV5-1	TRBJ2-7	CASSFEGDSYEQYF	TGCGCCAGCAGCTTCGAAGGGGATTCCTACGAGCAGTACTTC
.	.	TRBV6-5	TRBJ1-1	CASLNGGGTEAFF	TGTGCCAGCCTCAATGGGGGAGGCACTGAAGCTTTCTTT
.	.	TRBV4-3	TRBJ1-6	CASSQRSRTEYNSPLHF	TGCGCCAGCAGCCAACGTTCGCGGACAGAGTATAATTCACCCCTCCACTTT
.	.	TRBV5-6	TRBJ1-6	CASSPPPDFMGPLHF	TGTGCCAGCAGCCCCCCCCCGGATTTCATGGGACCCCTCCACTTT
.	.	TRBV18	TRBJ1-4	CASSPQWVRPNEKLFF	TGTGCCAGCTCACCCCAGTGGGTCAGGCCGAATGAAAAACTGTTTTTT
.	.	TRBV11-2	TRBJ2-5	CASTSLQLAKYQETQYF	TGTGCCAGCACCTCTCTACAACTAGCCAAGTACCAAGAGACCCAGTACTTC
.	.	TRBV19	TRBJ1-1	CASSSNRVGDEAFF	TGTGCCAGTAGTAGCAACAGGGTAGGGGATGAAGCTTTCTTT
TRBD2	few	TRBV10-3	TRBJ2-7	CAISDPTSGGSSYEQYF	TGTGCCATCAGTGACCCTACTAGCGGGGGTTCCTCCTACGAGCAGTACTTC
.	.	TRBV7-9	TRBJ2-7	CASSLREAGVHEQYF	TGTGCCAGCAGCTTAAGAGAGGCAGGGGTCCACGAGCAGTACTTC
.	.	TRBV7-9	TRBJ1-1	CASSLGGHRLSNTEAFF	TGTGCCAGCAGCCTGGGTGGCCACCGCCTCTCGAACACTGAAGCTTTCTTT
TRBD1	few	TRBV14	TRBJ1-1	CASSTRRTGGNTEAFF	TGTGCCAGCAGCACCCGAAGGACAGGGGGGAACACTGAAGCTTTCTTT
.	.	TRBV6-1	TRBJ2-7	CASKDEGPEQYF	TGTGCCAGCAAAGATGAAGGGCCCGAGCAGTACTTC
TRBD2	.	TRBV5-4	TRBJ2-3	CASSLAGGASTDTQYF	TGTGCCAGCAGCTTGGCGGGGGGGGCCTCCACAGATACGCAGTATTTT
.	.	TRBV7-8	TRBJ1-6	CASSLWDTSPLHF	TGTGCCAGCAGCTTGTGGGATACTTCACCCCTCCACTTT
.	.	TRBV29-1	TRBJ2-3	CSVGESTDTQYF	TGCAGCGTTGGGGAGAGCACAGATACGCAGTATTTT
.	.	TRBV4-1	TRBJ2-5	CASSQGRGARETQYF	TGCGCCAGCAGCCAAGGGCGAGGGGCGCGAGAGACCCAGTACTTC
.	.	TRBV6-5	TRBJ2-5	CASRDLRVVETQYF	TGTGCCAGCAGAGATCTCAGGGTCGTAGAGACCCAGTACTTC
.	.	TRBV7-9	TRBJ1-2	CASSYPDIYGYTF	TGTGCCAGCAGTTACCCGGACATCTATGGCTACACCTTC